Below, 9 T cell receptor beta chains from the same sample are listed, as sequenced in a study of T-cell reconstitution after alpha-beta-depleted transplantation in children. Researchers prepared the TCRbeta library using unique molecular identifiers, the study reports. TCRdb recomputed calls from the PCR reads with MiXCR, one row per CDR3 protein. The data contain hundreds of thousands of distinct CDR3 sequences, roughly 12% of them seen just once; the ten biggest clones take up roughly a quarter. The sequencing here drew on peripheral blood, taken 180 days after TCRalphabeta/CD19-depleted stem cell transplant. The source of these receptors is a male patient between 2 and 10 years old who had a stem cell transplant for chronic granulomatous disease, so the T cells may come from the graft donor.

Concerning this clonotype itself: A read error may explain this, as a much larger clone is one base away. This chain joins TRBV10-3 and TRBJ1-1; no reliable D call. Germline CDR1 is ENHRY and CDR2 is SYGVKD. This CDR3 contains 13 residues. V was trimmed by 9 bases and J by 7 bases, leaving 18 bases between them. CDR3 in amino acids: CAIRHLFAIEAFF. CDR3 DNA sequence: TGTGCCATTCGACATTTATTTGCCATTGAAGCTTTCTTT.

This clonotype was observed at least ten times. The chain uses TRBV20-1 and TRBJ2-4; 8 nucleotides align to TRBD2. Germline values: CDR1 DFQATT, CDR2 SNEGSKA (reference sequence). V shed 5 bases, J shed 3 bases, and the junction held 6 bases outside the gene matches. There are 14 residues in the CDR3. Written as DNA, the CDR3 is TGCAGTGCTGGTAGCGGGAAAATCAAAAACATTCAGTACTTC. Translation: CSAGSGKIKNIQYF.

This clonotype came up many times. This rearrangement joins TRBV7-9 to TRBJ2-7, with D maybe TRBD2 (7 bases). Between the trimmed V and J ends, which lost 7 bases and 1 base, there was a span of 14 bases. CDR1 is SEHNR, CDR2 FQNEAQ, per germline (reference sequence). The CDR3 totals 14 residues. Here the CDR3 reads CASNEGGPSYEQYF. The CDR3 DNA reads as TGTGCCAGCAACGAGGGGGGGCCTTCCTACGAGCAGTACTTC.

This clonotype has a count of ten or more. The chain is built from TRBV12-3 or TRBV12-4 and TRBJ1-2, with D perhaps matching TRBD1 (5 bases). The CDR3 is made up of 13 amino acids. Trimming took 4 bases from V and 8 from J, leaving 14 bases between them. The CDR3 protein is CASSSLGREGYTF. CDR3 nucleotide sequence: TGTGCCAGCAGTTCCTTGGGGCGGGAAGGCTACACCTTC.

For this clonotype: This may come from a read error, since a much larger clone is one base off. The chain carries TRBV12-3 or TRBV12-4 and TRBJ1-1; D gene ambiguous. Trimming cost V 7 bases and J 9 bases, with 21 bases left between them. There are 14 residues in the CDR3. The CDR3 DNA reads TGTGCCAGCACCCCGGGGAAGAAAGCCCCCAAAGCTTTCTTT. Encoded protein: CASTPGKKAPKAFF.

The chain couples TRBV3-1 to TRBJ1-6; perhaps TRBD1 as D (6 bases). This CDR3 region has 17 residues. Trimming pared 3 bases from V and 0 bases from J, leaving 12 bases between. Germline V gives CDR1 LGHDT, CDR2 YNNKEL (reference sequence). CDR3 nucleotide sequence: TGTGCCAGCAGCCACAGGGGTCACAGCTCCTATAATTCACCCCTCCACTTT. It translates to CASSHRGHSSYNSPLHF.

Details on this clonotype: A much bigger clone sits one base away, suggesting this may be a read error. This rearrangement joins TRBV15 to TRBJ2-5; 9 positions agree with TRBD1. The CDR3 sequence is 17 residues long. The germline V gene encodes CDR1 LNHNV and CDR2 YYDKDF (reference sequence). This chain's CDR3 is CATTRDNDRGSWETQYF. The DNA of the CDR3 is TGTGCCACCACCAGAGATAACGACAGGGGGTCCTGGGAGACCCAGTACTTC.

This clonotype has ten or more counts. This chain links TRBV20-1 with TRBJ2-3, with D perhaps TRBD1 (6 bases). V lost 3 bases to trimming and J lost 2 bases, with 12 bases between them. The germline V gene has CDR1 DFQATT and CDR2 SNEGSKA (reference sequence). The CDR3 runs 14 residues. Here the CDR3 DNA reads TGCAGTGCTAGCTTACTGGGGGCCACAGATACGCAGTATTTT. It is translated as CSASLLGATDTQYF.

This clonotype was counted ten times or more. The V call is TRBV4-1, the J call TRBJ2-7, with 8 bases fitting TRBD2. The trim removed 4 bases at V and 3 bases at J, leaving 14 bases unmatched. The CDR3 has 17 amino acids. The germline gives CDR1 MGHRA, CDR2 YSYEKL. The CDR3 sequence is CASSPRAGEGQVYEQYF. The CDR3 coding sequence is TGCGCCAGCAGCCCTCGAGCGGGAGAGGGGCAGGTCTACGAGCAGTACTTC.